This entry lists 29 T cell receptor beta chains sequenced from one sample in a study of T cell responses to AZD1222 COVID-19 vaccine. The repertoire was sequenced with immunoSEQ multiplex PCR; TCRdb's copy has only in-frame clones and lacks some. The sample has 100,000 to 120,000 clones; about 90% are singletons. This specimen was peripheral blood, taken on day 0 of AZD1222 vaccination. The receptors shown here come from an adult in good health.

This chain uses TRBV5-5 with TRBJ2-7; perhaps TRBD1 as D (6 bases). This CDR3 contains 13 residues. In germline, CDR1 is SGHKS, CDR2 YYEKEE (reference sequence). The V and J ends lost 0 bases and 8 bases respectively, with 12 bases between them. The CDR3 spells CASSLETGVKQYF. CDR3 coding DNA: TGTGCCAGCAGCTTGGAGACAGGAGTAAAGCAGTACTTC.

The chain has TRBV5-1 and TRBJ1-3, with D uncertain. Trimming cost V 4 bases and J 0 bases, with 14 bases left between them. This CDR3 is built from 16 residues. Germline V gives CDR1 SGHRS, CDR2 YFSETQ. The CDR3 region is CASSPGGSSSGNTIYF. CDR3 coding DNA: TGCGCCAGCAGCCCCGGAGGAAGTAGCTCTGGAAACACCATATATTTT.

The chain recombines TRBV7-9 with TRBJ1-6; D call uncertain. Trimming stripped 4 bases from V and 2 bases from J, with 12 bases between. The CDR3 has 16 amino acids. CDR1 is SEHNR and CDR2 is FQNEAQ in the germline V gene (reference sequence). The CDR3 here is CASSSREDPYNSPLHF. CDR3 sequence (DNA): TGTGCCAGCAGCTCCCGAGAGGACCCCTATAATTCACCCCTCCACTTT.

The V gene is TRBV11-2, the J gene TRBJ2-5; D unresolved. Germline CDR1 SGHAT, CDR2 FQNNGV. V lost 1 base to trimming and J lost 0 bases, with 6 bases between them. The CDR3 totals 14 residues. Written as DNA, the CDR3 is TGTGCCAGCAGCTTAGGGAGCTACCAAGAGACCCAGTACTTC. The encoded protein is CASSLGSYQETQYF.

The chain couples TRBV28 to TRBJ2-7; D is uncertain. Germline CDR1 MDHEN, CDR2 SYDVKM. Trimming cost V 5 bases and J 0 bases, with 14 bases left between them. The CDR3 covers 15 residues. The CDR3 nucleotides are TGTGCCAGCAGTCTCCCCGCCGGTTACTCCTACGAGCAGTACTTC. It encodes CASSLPAGYSYEQYF. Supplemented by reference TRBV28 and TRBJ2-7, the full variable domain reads DVKVTQSSRYLVKRTGEKVFLECVQDMDHENMFWYRQDPGLGLRLIYFSYDVKMKEKGDIPEGYSVSREKKERFSLILESASTNQTSMYLCASSLPAGYSYEQYFGPGTRLTVT.

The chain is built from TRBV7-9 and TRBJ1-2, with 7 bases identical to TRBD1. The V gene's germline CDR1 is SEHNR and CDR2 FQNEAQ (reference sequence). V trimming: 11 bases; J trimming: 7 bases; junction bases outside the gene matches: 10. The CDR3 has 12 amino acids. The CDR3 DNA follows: TGTGCCGGAGACAGGGCAGGGGTTGGCTACACCTTC. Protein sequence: CAGDRAGVGYTF. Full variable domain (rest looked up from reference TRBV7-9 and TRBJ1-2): DTGVSQNPRHKITKRGQNVTFRCDPISEHNRLYWYRQTLGQGPEFLTYFQNEAQLEKSRLLSDRFSAERPKGSFSTLEIQRTEQGDSAMYLCAGDRAGVGYTFGSGTRLTVV.

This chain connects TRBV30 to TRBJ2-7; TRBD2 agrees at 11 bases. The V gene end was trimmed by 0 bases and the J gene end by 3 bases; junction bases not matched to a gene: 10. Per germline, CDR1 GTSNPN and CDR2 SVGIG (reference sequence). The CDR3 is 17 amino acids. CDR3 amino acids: CAWSVVAGGPNLYEQYF. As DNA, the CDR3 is TGTGCCTGGAGTGTCGTAGCGGGGGGGCCAAACCTCTACGAGCAGTACTTC. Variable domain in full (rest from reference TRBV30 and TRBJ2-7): SQTIHQWPATLVQPVGSPLSLECTVEGTSNPNLYWYRQAAGRGLQLLFYSVGIGQISSEVPQNLSASRPQDRQFILSSKKLLLSDSGFYLCAWSVVAGGPNLYEQYFGPGTRLTVT.

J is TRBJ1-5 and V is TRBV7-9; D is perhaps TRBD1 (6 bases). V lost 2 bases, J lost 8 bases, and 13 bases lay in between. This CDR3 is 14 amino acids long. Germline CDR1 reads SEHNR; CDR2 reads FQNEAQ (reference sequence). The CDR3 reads CASSLTGGGEPQHF. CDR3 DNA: TGTGCCAGCAGCTTAACCGGAGGGGGTGAGCCCCAGCATTTT.

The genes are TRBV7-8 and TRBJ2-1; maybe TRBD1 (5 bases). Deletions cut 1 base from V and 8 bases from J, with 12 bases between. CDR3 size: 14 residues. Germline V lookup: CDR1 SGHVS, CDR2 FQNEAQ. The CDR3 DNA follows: TGTGCCAGCAGCTTAGAGGGGTCCGCCTATGAGCAGTTCTTC. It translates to CASSLEGSAYEQFF.

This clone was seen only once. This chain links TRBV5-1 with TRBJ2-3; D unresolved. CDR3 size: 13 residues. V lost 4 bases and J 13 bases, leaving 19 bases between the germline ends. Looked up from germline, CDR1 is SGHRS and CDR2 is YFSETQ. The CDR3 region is CASSPESLGREYF. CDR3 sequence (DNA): TGCGCCAGCAGCCCAGAGTCTTTAGGTCGGGAGTATTTT.

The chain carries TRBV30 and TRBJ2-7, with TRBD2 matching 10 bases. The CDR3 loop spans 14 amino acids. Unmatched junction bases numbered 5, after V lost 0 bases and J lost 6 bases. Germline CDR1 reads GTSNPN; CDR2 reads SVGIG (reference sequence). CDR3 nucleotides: TGTGCCTGGAGTGTTCTAGCGGGGGAATCCGAGCAGTACTTC. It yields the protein CAWSVLAGESEQYF.

CDR3 sequence reads: CASSLAGLSPLHF. The CDR3 DNA follows: TGTGCCAGCAGTCTAGCGGGTTTGTCACCCCTCCACTTT. This rearrangement joins TRBV28 to TRBJ1-6; no clear D gene. Germline-derived CDR1 and CDR2 are MDHEN and SYDVKM. The CDR3 is 13 amino acids. V was trimmed by 5 bases and J by 10 bases, leaving 12 bases between them.

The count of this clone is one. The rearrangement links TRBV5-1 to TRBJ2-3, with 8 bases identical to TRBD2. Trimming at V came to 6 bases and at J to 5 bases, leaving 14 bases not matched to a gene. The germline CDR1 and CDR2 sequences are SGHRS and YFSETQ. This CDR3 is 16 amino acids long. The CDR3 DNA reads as TGCGCCAGCATGACTTATAGCGGGGCCCGGAGAGATACGCAGTATTTT. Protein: CASMTYSGARRDTQYF.

CDR3 bases: TGTGCCAGCAGCCAAGGTCTGGAAGCTTTCTTT. Encoded protein: CASSQGLEAFF. The chain combines TRBV4-2 with TRBJ1-1; D is unclear. Germline CDR1 and CDR2: LGHNA and YNFKEQ. The CDR3 has 11 amino acids. V shed 1 base and J shed 8 bases, with 5 bases lying between them.

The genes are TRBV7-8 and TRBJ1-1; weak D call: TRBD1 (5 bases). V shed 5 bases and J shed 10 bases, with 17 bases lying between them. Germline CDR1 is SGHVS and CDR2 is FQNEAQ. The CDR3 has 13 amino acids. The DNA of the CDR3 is TGTGCCAGCAGCATCCAGGAAGGGGCGGTAGCTTTCTTT. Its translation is CASSIQEGAVAFF.

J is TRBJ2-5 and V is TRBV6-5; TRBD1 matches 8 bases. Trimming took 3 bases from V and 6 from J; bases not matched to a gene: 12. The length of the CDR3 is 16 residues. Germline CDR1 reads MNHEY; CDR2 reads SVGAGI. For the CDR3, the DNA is TGTGCCAGCAGTTATTCTCGGCAGGGGGCGGCGAAGACCCAGTACTTC. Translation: CASSYSRQGAAKTQYF.

The CDR3 DNA follows: TGTGCCAGCAGCTCATGGGTTGGGTCCTACGAGCAGTACTTC. It is translated as CASSSWVGSYEQYF. The chain has TRBV7-9 and TRBJ2-7; D remains unclear. This CDR3 is 14 amino acids long. V lost 4 bases, J lost 1 base, and 11 bases lay in between. The germline V gene encodes CDR1 SEHNR and CDR2 FQNEAQ (reference sequence).

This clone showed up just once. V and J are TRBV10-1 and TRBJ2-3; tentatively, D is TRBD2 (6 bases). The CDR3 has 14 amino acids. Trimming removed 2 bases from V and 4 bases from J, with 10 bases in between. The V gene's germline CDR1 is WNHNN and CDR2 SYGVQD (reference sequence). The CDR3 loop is CASSEGGSSDTQYF. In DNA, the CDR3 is TGCGCCAGCAGTGAGGGGGGGTCCTCAGATACGCAGTATTTT.

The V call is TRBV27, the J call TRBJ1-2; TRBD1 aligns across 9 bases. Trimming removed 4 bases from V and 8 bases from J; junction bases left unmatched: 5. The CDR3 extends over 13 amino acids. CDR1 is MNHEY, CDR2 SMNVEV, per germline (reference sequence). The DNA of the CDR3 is TGTGCCAGCAGTTATCGACAGGGGGACGGCTACACCTTC. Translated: CASSYRQGDGYTF.

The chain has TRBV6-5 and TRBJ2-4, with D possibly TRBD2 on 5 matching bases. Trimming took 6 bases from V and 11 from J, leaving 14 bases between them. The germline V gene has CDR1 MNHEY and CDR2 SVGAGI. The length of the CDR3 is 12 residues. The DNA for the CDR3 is TGTGCCAGCAGCCCGGGCCGGGGTGTTCAGTACTTC. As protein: CASSPGRGVQYF.

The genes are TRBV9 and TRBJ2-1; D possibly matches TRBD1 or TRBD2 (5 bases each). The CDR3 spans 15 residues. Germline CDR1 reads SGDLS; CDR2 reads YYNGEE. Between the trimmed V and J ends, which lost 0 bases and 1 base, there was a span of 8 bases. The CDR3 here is CASSVDGGSYNEQFF. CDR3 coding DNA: TGTGCCAGCAGCGTAGATGGGGGATCCTACAATGAGCAGTTCTTC.

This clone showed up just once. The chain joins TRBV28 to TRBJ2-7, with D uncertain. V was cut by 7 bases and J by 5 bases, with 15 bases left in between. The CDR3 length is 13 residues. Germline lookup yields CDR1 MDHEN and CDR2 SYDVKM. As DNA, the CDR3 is TGTGCCAGCACTCGGTCCTTGAGGAACGAGCAGTACTTC. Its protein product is CASTRSLRNEQYF.

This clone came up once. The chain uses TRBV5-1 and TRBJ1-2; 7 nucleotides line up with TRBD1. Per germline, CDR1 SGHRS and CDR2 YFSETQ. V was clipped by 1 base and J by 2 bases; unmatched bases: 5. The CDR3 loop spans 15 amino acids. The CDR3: CASSLRTGQNYGYTF. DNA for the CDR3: TGCGCCAGCAGCTTGAGGACAGGTCAAAACTATGGCTACACCTTC.

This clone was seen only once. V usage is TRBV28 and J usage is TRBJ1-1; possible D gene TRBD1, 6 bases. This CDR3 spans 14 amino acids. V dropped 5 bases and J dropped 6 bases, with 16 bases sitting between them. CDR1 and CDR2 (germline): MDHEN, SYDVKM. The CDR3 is CASSHLVGGAEAFF. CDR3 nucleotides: TGTGCCAGCAGTCACCTGGTCGGGGGCGCTGAAGCTTTCTTT.

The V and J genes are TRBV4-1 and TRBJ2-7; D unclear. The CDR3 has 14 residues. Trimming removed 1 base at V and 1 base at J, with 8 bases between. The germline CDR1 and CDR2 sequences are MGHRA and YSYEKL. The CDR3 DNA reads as TGCGCCAGCAGCCAAGTGGGCCGTTCCTACGAGCAGTACTTC. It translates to CASSQVGRSYEQYF.

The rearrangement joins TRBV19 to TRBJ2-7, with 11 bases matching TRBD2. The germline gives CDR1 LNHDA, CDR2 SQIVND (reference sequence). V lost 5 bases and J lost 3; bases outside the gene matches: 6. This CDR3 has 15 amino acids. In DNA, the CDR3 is TGTGCCAGTAGTTCGGCTAGCGGGGGGAACTACGAGCAGTACTTC. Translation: CASSSASGGNYEQYF.

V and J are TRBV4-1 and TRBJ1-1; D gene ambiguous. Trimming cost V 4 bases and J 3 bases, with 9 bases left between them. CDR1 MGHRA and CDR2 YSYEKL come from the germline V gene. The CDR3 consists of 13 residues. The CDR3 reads CASSPRRDTEAFF. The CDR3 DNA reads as TGCGCCAGCAGCCCAAGGAGGGACACTGAAGCTTTCTTT.

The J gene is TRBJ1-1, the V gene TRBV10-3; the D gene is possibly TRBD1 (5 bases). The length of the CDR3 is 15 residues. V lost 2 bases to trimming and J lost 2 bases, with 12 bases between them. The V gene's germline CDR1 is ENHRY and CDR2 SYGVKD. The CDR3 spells CAISEQAGSNTEAFF. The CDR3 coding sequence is TGTGCCATCAGTGAGCAAGCAGGGTCTAACACTGAAGCTTTCTTT.

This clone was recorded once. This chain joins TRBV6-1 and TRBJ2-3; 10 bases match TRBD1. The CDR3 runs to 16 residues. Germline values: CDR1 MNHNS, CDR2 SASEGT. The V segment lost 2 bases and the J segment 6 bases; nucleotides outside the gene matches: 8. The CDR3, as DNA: TGTGCCAGCAGTGAAAGCGTTGGGACAGGGGCTGATACGCAGTATTTT. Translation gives CASSESVGTGADTQYF.